This passage covers 15 T cell receptor beta chains from one sample sequenced in a study of cytomegalovirus exposure and HLA in healthy donors. 60 Vbeta and 13 Jbeta primers were used in PCR. The data were produced by immunoSEQ multiplex PCR, yet TCRdb's version contains in-frame clones alone and is incomplete. The table lists roughly 110,000 clones, 74% of them singletons, with around 13% in the top ten. Sequencing was carried out using PBMCs. The receptors were gathered from a woman aged 40 to 55 in good health and CMV-seropositive.

The chain joins TRBV7-8 to TRBJ1-6; 8 bases are a match to TRBD1. The CDR3 is made up of 16 amino acids. The germline CDR1 and CDR2 sequences are SGHVS and FQNEAQ. Trimming cost V 4 bases and J 10 bases; bases outside gene matches: 12. CDR3 nucleotide sequence: TGTGCCAGCAGCTACGGACAGGGTCGGGTAGGGTCACCCCTCCACTTT. It yields the protein CASSYGQGRVGSPLHF.

The V and J genes are TRBV5-1 and TRBJ1-6; D is unresolved. This CDR3 contains 15 residues. With 4 bases removed from V and 8 bases from J, the gap between germline ends came to 16 bases. Germline V gene lookup returns CDR1 SGHRS and CDR2 YFSETQ. The CDR3: CASSGGPWEDSPLHF. CDR3 bases: TGCGCCAGCAGCGGCGGGCCGTGGGAGGATTCACCCCTCCACTTT.

The chain employs TRBV4-1 and TRBJ1-3; no definite D call. Germline values: CDR1 MGHRA, CDR2 YSYEKL. The CDR3 is 14 amino acids. V lost 1 base and J 5 bases, leaving 9 bases between the germline ends. Here the CDR3 reads CASSQAGRRNTIYF. The CDR3 DNA follows: TGCGCCAGCAGCCAAGCCGGGAGAAGAAACACCATATATTTT.

J is TRBJ1-1 and V is TRBV19; D may be TRBD1 (6 bases). This CDR3 spans 14 amino acids. Between the trimmed V and J ends, which lost 6 bases and 1 base, there was a span of 12 bases. The germline CDR1 and CDR2 sequences are LNHDA and SQIVND (reference sequence). CDR3 sequence: CASRWGQTNTEAFF. DNA of the CDR3: TGTGCCAGTAGATGGGGACAAACGAACACTGAAGCTTTCTTT.

The rearrangement uses TRBV18 and TRBJ1-1, with D hard to call. V was clipped by 0 bases and J by 0 bases, with 5 bases between them. The CDR3 has 14 amino acids. Germline loops: CDR1 KGHSH, CDR2 LQKENI. In DNA, the CDR3 is TGTGCCAGCTCACCACCCGGGGTGAACACTGAAGCTTTCTTT. Protein: CASSPPGVNTEAFF.

The chain joins TRBV2 to TRBJ2-2, with D perhaps TRBD2 (6 bases). The CDR3 length is 16 residues. V was shortened by 1 base and J by 0 bases, with 9 bases between the two germline ends. Germline V gene lookup returns CDR1 SNHLY and CDR2 FYNNEI. CDR3 in DNA: TGTGCCAGCAGTGAAGGTGGAGGGACGAACACCGGGGAGCTGTTTTTT. It yields the protein CASSEGGGTNTGELFF.

V gene TRBV10-3 combines with J gene TRBJ2-1; 11 bases line up with TRBD2. The CDR3 length is 14 residues. Germline V CDR1 and CDR2: ENHRY, SYGVKD. V shed 7 bases and J 7 bases; nucleotides not matched to a gene: 6. CDR3 bases: TGTGCCATCACGACTAGCGGGGTTTTAAATGAGCAGTTCTTC. It codes for CAITTSGVLNEQFF.

The V gene is TRBV4-2, the J gene TRBJ2-4; perhaps TRBD1 as D (5 bases). The V and J ends lost 1 base and 2 bases respectively, with 12 bases between them. From germline, CDR1 is LGHNA and CDR2 YNFKEQ. The CDR3 spans 16 residues. This CDR3 reads CASSQGQGPTKNIQYF. The CDR3 DNA sequence: TGTGCCAGCAGCCAAGGTCAGGGCCCAACCAAAAACATTCAGTACTTC.

V is TRBV7-9 and J is TRBJ1-1; D is possibly TRBD1 (5 bases). The CDR3 totals 14 residues. Germline CDR1 reads SEHNR; CDR2 reads FQNEAQ (reference sequence). V shed 4 bases and J shed 5 bases, with 14 bases lying between them. The CDR3 sequence is CASSSTRETTEAFF. DNA of the CDR3: TGTGCCAGCAGCTCCACCAGGGAAACTACTGAAGCTTTCTTT.

This clone came up once. The chain employs TRBV5-6 and TRBJ2-5; D might be TRBD2 (6 bases). This CDR3 spans 13 amino acids. CDR1 SGHDT and CDR2 YYEEEE come from the germline V gene. The germline V and J ends were trimmed by 0 bases and 5 bases, with 8 bases remaining between them. CDR3 sequence: CASSLVGRETQYF. In nucleotides, the CDR3 is TGTGCCAGCAGCTTGGTAGGGAGGGAGACCCAGTACTTC.

In its sample, this clone was seen a few times. V usage is TRBV11-2 and J usage is TRBJ2-7, with 8 nucleotides matching TRBD1. V shed 3 bases, J shed 3 bases, and the junction held 7 bases outside the gene matches. The CDR3 loop spans 15 amino acids. CDR1 is SGHAT, CDR2 FQNNGV, per germline. CDR3 protein: CASSFMTGEFYEQYF. The CDR3 nucleotides read TGTGCCAGCAGCTTTATGACAGGGGAGTTCTACGAGCAGTACTTC.

This clone appeared a few times. The J gene is TRBJ1-2, the V gene TRBV6-6; 9 bases are shared with TRBD1. The CDR3 spans 12 residues. In germline, CDR1 is MNHNY, CDR2 SVGAGI (reference sequence). The V gene end was trimmed by 11 bases and the J gene end by 2 bases; junction bases not matched to a gene: 3. The CDR3 here is CALQGANYGYTF. CDR3 sequence (DNA): TGTGCCCTACAGGGGGCAAACTATGGCTACACCTTC.

The chain is built from TRBV25-1 and TRBJ2-7; D is unclear. V lost 8 bases and J 3 bases, leaving 8 bases between the germline ends. This CDR3 has 11 amino acids. CDR1 is MGHDK and CDR2 is SYGVNS in the germline V gene. This CDR3 reads CASSGGYEQYF. CDR3 DNA: TGTGCCAGCTCAGGTGGCTACGAGCAGTACTTC.

The DNA for the CDR3 is TGTGCCAGCAGTGAAAGGGGGAACAGAGCCTACGAGCAGTACTTC. As protein: CASSERGNRAYEQYF. The chain has TRBV6-1 and TRBJ2-7, with TRBD1 as a possible D gene (6 bases). V was trimmed by 2 bases and J by 2 bases, leaving 13 bases between them. Germline V gene sequence: CDR1 MNHNS, CDR2 SASEGT. There are 15 residues in the CDR3.

This clone was observed a handful of times. The chain is built from TRBV19 and TRBJ2-2, with D maybe TRBD2 (6 bases). V lost 3 bases and J lost 3, with 14 bases in between. Germline V gene sequence: CDR1 LNHDA, CDR2 SQIVND (reference sequence). The CDR3 loop spans 16 amino acids. CDR3 amino acids: CASSIGGQSYTGELFF. The CDR3 DNA reads as TGTGCCAGTAGTATCGGAGGGCAAAGCTACACCGGGGAGCTGTTTTTT.